The 3 T cell receptor beta chains reported below all come from one sample, sequenced in a study of T-cell memory formation after mild COVID-19. MiXCR, run by TCRdb on the 5' RACE reads, gives a single entry per CDR3 protein. The sample shows 250,000 to 300,000 distinct CDR3 sequences, 15% to 20% of them seen only once. Sequencing input: PBMCs or a T cell subset sorted from them (not recorded which). These receptors were collected from a man aged 18 to 29 who had mild COVID-19 (a few samples of this study predate the infection). Cell type and time point are not known.

The J gene is TRBJ2-1, the V gene TRBV5-1; perhaps TRBD1 as D (6 bases). The CDR3 spans 13 residues. Germline CDR1 reads SGHRS; CDR2 reads YFSETQ. V lost 4 bases to trimming and J lost 6 bases, with 11 bases between them. The CDR3 is CASSHLGGNEQFF. The CDR3 nucleotides read TGCGCCAGCAGCCATTTAGGGGGCAATGAGCAGTTCTTC.

The chain employs TRBV25-1 and TRBJ2-3; perhaps TRBD2 as D (5 bases). The CDR3 extends over 16 amino acids. Deletions cut 1 base from V and 0 bases from J, with 11 bases between. In germline, CDR1 is MGHDK, CDR2 SYGVNS. CDR3 region: CASSEFLATSTDTQYF. CDR3 nucleotide sequence: TGTGCCAGCAGTGAATTTTTAGCGACTAGCACAGATACGCAGTATTTT.

This clonotype was seen a handful of times. The CDR3 here is CASSLAPQGDNIQYF. The CDR3 DNA sequence: TGCGCCAGCAGCTTGGCCCCGCAGGGGGATAACATTCAGTACTTC. V gene TRBV5-1 combines with J gene TRBJ2-4; 7 nucleotides agree with TRBD1. Germline CDR1 reads SGHRS; CDR2 reads YFSETQ. The J segment lost 7 bases and the V segment lost 0 bases, leaving 7 bases of the junction unmatched. The length of the CDR3 is 15 residues.